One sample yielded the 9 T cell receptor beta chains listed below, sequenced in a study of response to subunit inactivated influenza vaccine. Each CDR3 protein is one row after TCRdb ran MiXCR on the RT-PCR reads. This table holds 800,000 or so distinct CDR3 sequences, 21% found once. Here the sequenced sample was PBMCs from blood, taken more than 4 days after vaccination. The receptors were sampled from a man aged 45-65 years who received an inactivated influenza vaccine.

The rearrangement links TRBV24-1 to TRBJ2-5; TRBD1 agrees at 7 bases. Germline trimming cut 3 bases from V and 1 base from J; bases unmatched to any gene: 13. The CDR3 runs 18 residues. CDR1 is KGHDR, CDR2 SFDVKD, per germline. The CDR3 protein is CATSDPTGTATSQETQYF. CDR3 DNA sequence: TGTGCCACCAGTGATCCTACCGGGACAGCAACGTCCCAAGAGACCCAGTACTTC.

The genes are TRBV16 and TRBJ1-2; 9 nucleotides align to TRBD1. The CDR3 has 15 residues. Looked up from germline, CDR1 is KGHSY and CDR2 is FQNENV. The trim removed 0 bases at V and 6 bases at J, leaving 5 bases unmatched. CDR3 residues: CASSQSRTGVDGYTF. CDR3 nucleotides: TGTGCCAGCAGCCAATCCCGGACAGGGGTTGATGGCTACACCTTC.

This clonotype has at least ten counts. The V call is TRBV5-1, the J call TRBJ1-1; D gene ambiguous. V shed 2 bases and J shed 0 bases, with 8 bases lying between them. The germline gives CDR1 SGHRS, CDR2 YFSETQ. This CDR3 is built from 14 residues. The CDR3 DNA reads TGCGCCAGCAGCTTTGAGGGAATGAACACTGAAGCTTTCTTT. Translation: CASSFEGMNTEAFF.

The CDR3 coding sequence is TGCGCCAGCAGTACTTACAGGGAAAAGTTAGGCTCCTACGAGCAGTACTTC. Translating it yields CASSTYREKLGSYEQYF. The J gene is TRBJ2-7, the V gene TRBV4-1, with a tentative D call TRBD1 (6 bases). Trimming left V 6 bases short and J 0 bases short, with 21 bases between. There are 17 residues in the CDR3. CDR1 is MGHRA and CDR2 is YSYEKL in the germline V gene.

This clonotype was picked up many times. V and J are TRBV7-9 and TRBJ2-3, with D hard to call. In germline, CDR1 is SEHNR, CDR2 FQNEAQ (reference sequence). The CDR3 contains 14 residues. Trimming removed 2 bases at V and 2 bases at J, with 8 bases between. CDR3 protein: CASSLSVSTDTQYF. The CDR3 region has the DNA TGTGCCAGCAGCTTAAGCGTCTCCACAGATACGCAGTATTTT.

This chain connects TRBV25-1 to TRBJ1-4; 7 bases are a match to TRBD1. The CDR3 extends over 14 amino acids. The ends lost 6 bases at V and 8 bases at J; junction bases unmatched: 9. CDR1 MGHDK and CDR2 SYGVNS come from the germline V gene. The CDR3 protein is CASRITGAGEKLFF. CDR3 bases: TGTGCCAGCAGAATCACAGGGGCGGGGGAAAAACTGTTTTTT.

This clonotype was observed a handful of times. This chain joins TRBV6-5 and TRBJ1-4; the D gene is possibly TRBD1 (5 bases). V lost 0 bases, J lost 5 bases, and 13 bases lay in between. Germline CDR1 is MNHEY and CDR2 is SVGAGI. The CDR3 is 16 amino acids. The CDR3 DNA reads TGTGCCAGCAGTTACTCTCAGGGTACCTACAATGAAAAACTGTTTTTT. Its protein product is CASSYSQGTYNEKLFF.

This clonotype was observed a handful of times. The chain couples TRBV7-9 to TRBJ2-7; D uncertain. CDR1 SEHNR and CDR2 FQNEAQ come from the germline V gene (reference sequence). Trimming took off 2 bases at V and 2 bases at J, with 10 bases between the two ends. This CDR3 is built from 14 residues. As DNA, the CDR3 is TGTGCCAGCAGCTTACCGAGGATCCCCTACGAGCAGTACTTC. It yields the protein CASSLPRIPYEQYF.

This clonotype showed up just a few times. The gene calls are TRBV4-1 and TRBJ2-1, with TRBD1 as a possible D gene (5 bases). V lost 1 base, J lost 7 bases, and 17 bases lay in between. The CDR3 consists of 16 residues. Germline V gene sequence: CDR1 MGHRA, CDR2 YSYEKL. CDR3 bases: TGCGCCAGCAGCCAAGGGGGCGTGCCTGGGCGGAATGAGCAGTTCTTC. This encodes CASSQGGVPGRNEQFF.